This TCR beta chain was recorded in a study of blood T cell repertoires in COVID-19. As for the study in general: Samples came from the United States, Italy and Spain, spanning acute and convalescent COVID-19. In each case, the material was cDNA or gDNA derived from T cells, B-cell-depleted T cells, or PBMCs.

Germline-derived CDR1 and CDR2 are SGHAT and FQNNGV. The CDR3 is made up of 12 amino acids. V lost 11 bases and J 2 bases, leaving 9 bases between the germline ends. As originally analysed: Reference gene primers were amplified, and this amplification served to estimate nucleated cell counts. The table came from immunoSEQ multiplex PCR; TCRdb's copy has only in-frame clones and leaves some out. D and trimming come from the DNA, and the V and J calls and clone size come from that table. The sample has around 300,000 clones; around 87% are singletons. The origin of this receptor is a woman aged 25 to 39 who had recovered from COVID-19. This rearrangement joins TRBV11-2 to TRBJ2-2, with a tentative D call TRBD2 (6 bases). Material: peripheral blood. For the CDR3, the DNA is TGTGCCTATAGCGGTAACACCGGGGAGCTGTTTTTT. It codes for CAYSGNTGELFF.